Listed below are T cell receptor beta chains from one sample, sequenced in a study of blood T cell repertoires in COVID-19. Clones were read by immunoSEQ multiplex PCR, and TCRdb kept only the in-frame ones, dropping some. The repertoire has more than 110,000 clones, about 87% of them found once; the top ten carry approximately 10%. The sequencing input was peripheral blood. The source is an elderly woman with acute or convalescent COVID-19. Each CDR3 is given with its conserved first and last residue. Fields, in order: V gene, D gene, CDR3 protein. The D gene is left open where the match is weak.

>TRBV29-1|NA
CSVEAQFDTEAFF
>TRBV12-3/TRBV12-4|NA
CASSFAGNQPQHF
>TRBV5-5|TRBD1
CASSLGGTGGNSPLHF
>TRBV5-4|NA
CASSVYRGGYNEQFF
>TRBV18|NA
CASSAGNSPLHF
>TRBV5-1|TRBD1
CASSSTGGASYNSPLHF
>TRBV12-3/TRBV12-4|NA
CASSQNRRGYTF
>TRBV2|NA
CASRRGNQPQHF
>TRBV4-1|NA
CASSLQRLVAYNEQFF
>TRBV9|NA
CASSVFNSNFPTEAFF
>TRBV3-1/TRBV3-2|TRBD1
CASSHRQGSVGELFF
>TRBV7-9|NA
CASSSIDTLDYGYTF
>TRBV20-1|TRBD1
CSASPSRDRGRTGELFF
>TRBV7-2|TRBD2
CASSLLSASGGKTGELFF
>TRBV30|NA
CAWSVPSSGNTIYF
>TRBV5-1|NA
CASSLGGDTYEQYF
>TRBV7-2|NA
CASSLQASQETQYF
>TRBV19|NA
CASSVRTGPTIGGEQYF
>TRBV28|NA
CASTSRRVEAFF
>TRBV19|NA
CASSMGRNMGGEQYF
>TRBV5-6|NA
CASSSAAGAYGYTF
>TRBV5-1|TRBD1
CASSAGTGGRSYTF
>TRBV2|TRBD2
CASSPPGGGAYEQYF
>TRBV3-1/TRBV3-2|TRBD1
CASSQVQGANTEAFF
>TRBV5-1|NA
CASSLVANSPLHF
>TRBV4-2|NA
CASSQGGEKLFF